The present T cell receptor (beta chain) was sequenced within a study of blood T cell repertoires in COVID-19. The length of the CDR3 is 12 residues. The V gene lost 3 bases and the J gene lost 4 bases, with 7 bases spanning the gap. CDR1 is MDHEN and CDR2 is SYDVKM in the germline V gene. Per the original data handling: Estimation of nucleated cell counts relied on the amplification of reference gene primers. TCRdb's table, derived via immunoSEQ multiplex PCR, lists solely in-frame clones and lacks some. Clone size and the V and J calls come from that table; the DNA yielded D and trimming. Altogether 70,000 or so clones are present, about four fifths being singletons, with the ten largest covering more than 45%. This clone was counted between two and nine times.

This chain connects TRBV28 to TRBJ2-7; D ambiguous. The specimen sequenced was peripheral blood. This sequence originates from a human donor in a cohort sampled during active COVID-19. The CDR3 spells CASSFSRYEQYF. DNA of the CDR3: TGTGCCAGCAGTTTTTCTCGTTACGAGCAGTACTTC.